A selection of T cell receptor beta chains follows, all from one sample in a study of cytomegalovirus exposure and HLA in healthy donors. Produced via immunoSEQ multiplex PCR; TCRdb's table is partial and in-frame only. This sample yields some 170,000 clones, of which just under 90% are seen a single time; approximately 1.5% belongs to the top ten. Sequenced input: PBMCs. The receptors derive from a woman under 40 in good health and CMV-seronegative. The CDR3 runs from the conserved cysteine through the conserved F or W. D genes are given only for firm matches. Where a row states a size, it is once, few, many or the class of an expanded clone; other rows omit it.

>TRBV4-1|TRBJ2-6|.|.
TGCGCCAGCAGCCAAGACGGGGGTAATGGGGCCAACGTCCTGACTTTC
CASSQDGGNGANVLTF
>TRBV2|TRBJ1-1|.|.
TGTGCCAGCAATGGACGGGAGAACACTGAAGCTTTCTTT
CASNGRENTEAFF
>TRBV6-5|TRBJ2-1|.|TRBD2
TGTGCCAGCAGACGGGGGGGACCAGACAATGAGCAGTTCTTC
CASRRGGPDNEQFF
>TRBV18|TRBJ2-7|.|TRBD1
TGTGCCAGCTCACAACAGGGGACCTACGAGCAGTACTTC
CASSQQGTYEQYF
>TRBV7-2|TRBJ1-1|.|.
TGTGCCAGCAGCTTAGTCGGGGAAAGTCGGGCTTTCTTT
CASSLVGESRAFF
>TRBV6-5|TRBJ1-5|few|.
TGTGCCAGCAGACCCGCTTGGAGGGACAATCAGCCCCAGCATTTT
CASRPAWRDNQPQHF
>TRBV2|TRBJ2-5|.|TRBD2
TGTGCCAGCAACGGAGACCCAGCGGGGGACCAAGAGACCCAGTACTTC
CASNGDPAGDQETQYF
>TRBV2|TRBJ2-1|once|.
TGTGCCACCCTAACCTACAATGAGCAGTTCTTC
CATLTYNEQFF
>TRBV5-1|TRBJ2-3|.|.
TGCGCCAGCAGTTACTCGAGTTTAAACACAGATACGCAGTATTTT
CASSYSSLNTDTQYF
>TRBV27|TRBJ1-5|.|.
TGTGCCAGCAGTCCGACGACAAGCCTCCATCAGCCCCAGCATTTT
CASSPTTSLHQPQHF
>TRBV9|TRBJ2-2|.|TRBD2
TGTGCCAGCAGCGACCCCACTAGCGGGGGGGCCGGGGAGCTGTTTTTT
CASSDPTSGGAGELFF
>TRBV15|TRBJ1-1|.|.
TGTGCCACCAGCAGAACAGGGAGCCGTGCTTTCTTT
CATSRTGSRAFF
>TRBV5-1|TRBJ1-1|.|TRBD1
TGCGCCAGCAGCGATGACAGGGACACTGAAGCTTTCTTT
CASSDDRDTEAFF
>TRBV15|TRBJ1-2|.|.
TGTGCCACCAGCAGAGACAGGGTTAGGGAAGGCTACACCTTC
CATSRDRVREGYTF
>TRBV6-5|TRBJ2-1|once|.
TGTGCCAGCAGTCCCTCAGGGGGGCGGAACAATGAGCAGTTCTTC
CASSPSGGRNNEQFF
>TRBV4-3|TRBJ1-2|.|.
TGCGCCAGCAGCCAAGATTTTAAGGGAGACTATGGCTACACCTTC
CASSQDFKGDYGYTF
>TRBV2|TRBJ1-5|.|.
TGTGCCAGCACTGAGCTTGAGATCAATCAGCCCCAGCATTTT
CASTELEINQPQHF
>TRBV6-1|TRBJ1-2|.|.
TGTGCCATCCGGGATAGCTATGGCTACACCTTC
CAIRDSYGYTF
>TRBV13|TRBJ2-1|.|.
TGTGCCAGCAGCTCTCGGCGGGACGGTAACAATGAGCAGTTCTTC
CASSSRRDGNNEQFF
>TRBV5-4|TRBJ2-1|.|TRBD1
TGTGCCAGCACCAAAAGGGGACAGGGTGGCAATGAGCAGTTCTTC
CASTKRGQGGNEQFF
>TRBV7-2|TRBJ1-3|once|TRBD1
TGTGCCAGCAGCATAACAGGGGTGTTTGGAAACACCATATATTTT
CASSITGVFGNTIYF
>TRBV4-2|TRBJ2-7|many|TRBD2
TGTGCCAGCAGCCAAGGACTAGCGGGCTCCTACGAGCAGTACTTC
CASSQGLAGSYEQYF
>TRBV7-9|TRBJ2-2|.|.
TGTGCCAGCAGCTTATTCGCAGGGAGGACTTCTGCGAGGACCGGGGAGCTGTTTTTT
CASSLFAGRTSARTGELFF
>TRBV9|TRBJ1-3|.|.
TGTGCCAGCAGCGTCGGGGGTGGTCCTGGAAACACCATATATTTT
CASSVGGGPGNTIYF
>TRBV21-1|TRBJ2-7|.|.
TGTGCCAGCAGCAAGAACAGGTGGGACGAGCAGTACTTC
CASSKNRWDEQYF
>TRBV7-9|TRBJ2-1|.|TRBD2
TGTGCCAGCAGCCGGCAGCTGGGCGGGGGAGGGAGTGAGCAGTTCTTC
CASSRQLGGGGSEQFF
>TRBV5-1|TRBJ2-1|.|.
TGCGCCAGCAGCTTGTTAGGGGATGAGCAGTTCTTC
CASSLLGDEQFF
>TRBV9|TRBJ2-7|.|.
TGTGCCAGCAGCTCCCTAGGGGTGGGGTCCGACGAGCAGTACTTC
CASSSLGVGSDEQYF
>TRBV2|TRBJ2-1|.|.
TGTGCCAGCGCCCTAGCGCAGGTGGTGTTCTCCTACAATGAGCAGTTCTTC
CASALAQVVFSYNEQFF
>TRBV10-3|TRBJ1-2|.|.
TGTGCCATCAGTGAGGACAGCTATGGCTACACCTTC
CAISEDSYGYTF
>TRBV6-6|TRBJ1-2|.|TRBD1
TGTGCCAGCAGTTACTACACAGGGGGTCTCAACTATGGCTACACCTTC
CASSYYTGGLNYGYTF
>TRBV29-1|TRBJ1-2|.|TRBD1
TGCAGCGTTGAAGACACAGGGGGCCAGGGCTACACCTTC
CSVEDTGGQGYTF
>TRBV5-1|TRBJ2-5|few|TRBD2
TGCGCCAGCAGCGCCACCACTAGCGGGGGGGCCGGGGAGACCCAGTACTTC
CASSATTSGGAGETQYF
>TRBV5-1|TRBJ1-3|.|.
TGCGCCAGCAGCCACCGCCAGGCCTCTGGAAACACCATATATTTT
CASSHRQASGNTIYF
>TRBV5-4|TRBJ1-6|.|TRBD1
TGTGCCAGCAGCTTGGCCAGGGGGGCAGGAAATTCACCCCTCCACTTT
CASSLARGAGNSPLHF
>TRBV5-1|TRBJ2-5|.|.
TGCGCCAGCAGCTTGGCGTCGTACGAGGAGACCCAGTACTTC
CASSLASYEETQYF
>TRBV7-9|TRBJ2-7|.|.
TGTGCCAGCAGCCCCCCCGGGTCAATCTCCTACGAGCAGTACTTC
CASSPPGSISYEQYF
>TRBV19|TRBJ2-7|.|TRBD1
TGTGCCAGTAGTCTGCAGGGAACAGGGGACGAGCAGTACTTC
CASSLQGTGDEQYF
>TRBV6-5|TRBJ1-3|.|.
TGTGCCAGCAGTTCGACAGCGTCTGGAAACACCATATATTTT
CASSSTASGNTIYF